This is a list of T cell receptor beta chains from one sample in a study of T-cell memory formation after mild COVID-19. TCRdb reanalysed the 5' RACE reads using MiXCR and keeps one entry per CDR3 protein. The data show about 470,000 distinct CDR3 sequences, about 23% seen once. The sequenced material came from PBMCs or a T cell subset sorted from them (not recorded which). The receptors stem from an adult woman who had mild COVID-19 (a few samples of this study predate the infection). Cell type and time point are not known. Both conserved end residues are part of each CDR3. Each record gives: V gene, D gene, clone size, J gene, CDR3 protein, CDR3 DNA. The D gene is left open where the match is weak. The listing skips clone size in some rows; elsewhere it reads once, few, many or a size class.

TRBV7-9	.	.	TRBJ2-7	CASSPSGLSYEQYF	TGTGCCAGCAGCCCCTCGGGACTCTCCTACGAGCAGTACTTC
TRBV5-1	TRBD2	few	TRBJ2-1	CASSPGLAGGWIDNEQFF	TGCGCCAGCAGCCCGGGACTAGCGGGGGGCTGGATCGACAATGAGCAGTTCTTC
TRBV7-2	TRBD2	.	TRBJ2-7	CASSLGLAGGTDEQYF	TGTGCCAGCAGCTTGGGGCTAGCGGGAGGTACCGACGAGCAGTACTTC
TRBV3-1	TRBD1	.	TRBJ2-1	CASSRGDRGGNEQFF	TGTGCCAGCAGCAGGGGGGACAGGGGCGGCAATGAGCAGTTCTTC
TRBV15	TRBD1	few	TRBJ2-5	CATSQTGIQETQYF	TGTGCCACCAGCCAGACAGGGATCCAAGAGACCCAGTACTTC
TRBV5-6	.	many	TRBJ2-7	CASSLAGLYEQYF	TGTGCCAGCAGCTTAGCGGGTCTCTACGAGCAGTACTTC
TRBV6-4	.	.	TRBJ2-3	CASSGPSVCTDTQYF	TGTGCCAGCAGTGGCCCCTCCGTATGCACAGATACGCAGTATTTT
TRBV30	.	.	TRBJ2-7	CAWSVLDIISF	TGTGCCTGGAGTGTACTGGACATAATCAGCTTC
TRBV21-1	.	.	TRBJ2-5	CASSKGSKRGIETQYF	TGTGCCAGCAGCAAAGGATCGAAGCGGGGGATTGAGACCCAGTACTTC
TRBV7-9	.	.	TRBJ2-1	CASSPWSADNEQFF	TGTGCCAGCAGTCCTTGGAGTGCAGACAATGAGCAGTTCTTC
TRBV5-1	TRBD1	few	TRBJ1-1	CASSSQTGGRNTEAFF	TGCGCCAGCAGCTCTCAGACAGGGGGTAGGAACACTGAAGCTTTCTTT
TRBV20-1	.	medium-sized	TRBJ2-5	CSTFQETQYF	TGCAGTACGTTTCAAGAGACCCAGTACTTC
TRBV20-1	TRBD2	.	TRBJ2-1	CSARDTSGDYNEQFF	TGCAGTGCTAGAGATACTAGCGGGGACTACAATGAGCAGTTCTTC
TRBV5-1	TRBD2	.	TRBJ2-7	CASSLLSGGAGAEQYF	TGCGCCAGCAGCTTGCTAAGCGGGGGGGCCGGGGCCGAGCAGTACTTC
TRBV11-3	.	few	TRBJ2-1	CASNPGGDWNEQFF	TGTGCCAGCAACCCAGGGGGGGACTGGAATGAGCAGTTCTTC
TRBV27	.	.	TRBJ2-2	CASSGSGTGELFF	TGTGCCAGCAGTGGGAGTGGGACAGGGGAGCTGTTTTTT
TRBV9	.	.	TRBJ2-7	CASMRDSSSYEQYF	TGTGCCAGCATGCGGGACAGTAGCTCCTACGAGCAGTACTTC
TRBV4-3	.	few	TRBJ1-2	CASSQDPYEPSRYTF	TGCGCCAGCAGCCAAGATCCCTATGAGCCCTCACGCTACACCTTC
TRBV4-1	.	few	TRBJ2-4	CASSQDVRQLKNIQYF	TGCGCCAGCAGCCAAGATGTGAGACAGCTCAAAAACATTCAGTACTTC